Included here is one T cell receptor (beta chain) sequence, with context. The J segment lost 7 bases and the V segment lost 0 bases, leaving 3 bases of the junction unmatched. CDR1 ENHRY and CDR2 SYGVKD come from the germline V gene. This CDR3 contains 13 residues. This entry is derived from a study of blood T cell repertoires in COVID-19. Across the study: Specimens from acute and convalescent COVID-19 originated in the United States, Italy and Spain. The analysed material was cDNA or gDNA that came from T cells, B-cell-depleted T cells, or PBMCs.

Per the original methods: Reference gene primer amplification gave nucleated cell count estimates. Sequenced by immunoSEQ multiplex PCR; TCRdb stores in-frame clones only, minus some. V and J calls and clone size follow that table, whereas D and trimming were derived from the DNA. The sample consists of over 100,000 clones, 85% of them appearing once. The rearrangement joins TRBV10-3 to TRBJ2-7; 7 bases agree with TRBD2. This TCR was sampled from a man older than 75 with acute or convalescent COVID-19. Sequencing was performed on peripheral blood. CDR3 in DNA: TGTGCCATCAGTGAGTCGGGGGGGAGGGAGCAGTACTTC. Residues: CAISESGGREQYF.